This T cell receptor (beta chain) was profiled in a study of T-cell reconstitution after alpha-beta-depleted transplantation in children. This clonotype showed up many times. The TCRbeta library incorporated unique molecular identifiers. In TCRdb, the PCR reads were re-called with MiXCR into one record per CDR3 protein. The sample includes approximately 270,000 distinct CDR3 sequences, 9.5% to 10% of them seen just once. The receptor was derived from a human donor who donated a stem cell graft to a child with SCID. The material sequenced was PBMCs from the stem cell graft donor, taken from the stem cell graft.

The CDR3 DNA reads TGCGCCAGCAGGAATTCGGGGGGGACCTACAATGAGCAGTTCTTC. It is translated as CASRNSGGTYNEQFF. The chain combines TRBV5-1 with TRBJ2-1, with TRBD2 matching 8 bases. V lost 5 bases, J lost 2 bases, and 6 bases stayed unmatched. Per germline, CDR1 SGHRS and CDR2 YFSETQ. This CDR3 has 15 amino acids.